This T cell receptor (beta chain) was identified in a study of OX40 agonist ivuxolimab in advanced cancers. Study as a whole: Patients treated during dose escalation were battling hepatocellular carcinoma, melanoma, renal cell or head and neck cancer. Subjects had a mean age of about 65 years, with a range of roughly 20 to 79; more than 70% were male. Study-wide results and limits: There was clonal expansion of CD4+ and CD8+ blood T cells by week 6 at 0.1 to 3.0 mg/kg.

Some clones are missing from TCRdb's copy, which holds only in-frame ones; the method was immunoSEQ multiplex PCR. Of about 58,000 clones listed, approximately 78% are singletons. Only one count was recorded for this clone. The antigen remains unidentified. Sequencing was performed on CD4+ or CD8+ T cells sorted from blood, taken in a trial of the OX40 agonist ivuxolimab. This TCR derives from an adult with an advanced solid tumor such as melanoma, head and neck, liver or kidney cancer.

The CDR3 here is CSVHTGERTQYF. CDR3 sequence (DNA): TGCAGCGTTCATACAGGGGAACGTACGCAGTATTTT. The chain employs TRBV29-1 and TRBJ2-3; TRBD1 aligns across 7 bases. After removal of 5 bases from V and 8 bases from J, the junction contained 7 bases not matched to a gene. CDR3 length: 12 amino acids. From germline, CDR1 is SQVTM and CDR2 ANQGSEA.